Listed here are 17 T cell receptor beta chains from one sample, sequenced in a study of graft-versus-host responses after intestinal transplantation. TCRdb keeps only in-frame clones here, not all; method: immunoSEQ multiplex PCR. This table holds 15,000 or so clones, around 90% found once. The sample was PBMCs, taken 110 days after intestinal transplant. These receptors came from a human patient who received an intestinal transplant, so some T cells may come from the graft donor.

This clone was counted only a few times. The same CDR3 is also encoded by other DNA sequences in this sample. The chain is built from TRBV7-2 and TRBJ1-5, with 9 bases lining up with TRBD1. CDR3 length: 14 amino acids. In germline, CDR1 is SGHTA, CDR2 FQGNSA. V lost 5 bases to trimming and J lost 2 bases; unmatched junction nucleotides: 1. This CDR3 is CASSRTGGNQPQHF. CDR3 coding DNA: TGTGCCAGCAGCCGGACAGGGGGCAATCAGCCCCAGCATTTT.

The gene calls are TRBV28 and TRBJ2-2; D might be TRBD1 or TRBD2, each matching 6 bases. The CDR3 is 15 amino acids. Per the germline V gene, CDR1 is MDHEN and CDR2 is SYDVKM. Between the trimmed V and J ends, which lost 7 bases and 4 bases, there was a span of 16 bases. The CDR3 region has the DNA TGTGCCAGCAACCTATCTGGGGGGCCCACCGGGGAGCTGTTTTTT. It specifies CASNLSGGPTGELFF.

As DNA, the CDR3 is TGTGCCAGCAGGGGAGGACAGGGCGGCACTGAAGCTTTCTTT. As protein: CASRGGQGGTEAFF. V usage is TRBV2 and J usage is TRBJ1-1; 8 bases line up with TRBD1. The junction had 7 bases not matched to a gene; V was cut back by 6 bases and J by 4 bases. The germline V gene encodes CDR1 SNHLY and CDR2 FYNNEI. This CDR3 region has 14 residues.

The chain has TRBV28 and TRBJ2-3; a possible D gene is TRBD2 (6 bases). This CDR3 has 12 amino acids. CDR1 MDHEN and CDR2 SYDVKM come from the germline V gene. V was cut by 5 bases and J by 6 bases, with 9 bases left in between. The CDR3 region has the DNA TGTGCCAGCAGTGGGGGGACGGATACGCAGTATTTT. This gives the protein CASSGGTDTQYF.

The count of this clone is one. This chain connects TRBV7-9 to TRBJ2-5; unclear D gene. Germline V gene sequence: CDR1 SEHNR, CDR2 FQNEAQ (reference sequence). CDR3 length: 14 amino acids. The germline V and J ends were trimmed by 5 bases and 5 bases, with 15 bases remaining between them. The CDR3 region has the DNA TGTGCCAGCAGCCGACCCGGAGCGTGGGAGACCCAGTACTTC. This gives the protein CASSRPGAWETQYF.

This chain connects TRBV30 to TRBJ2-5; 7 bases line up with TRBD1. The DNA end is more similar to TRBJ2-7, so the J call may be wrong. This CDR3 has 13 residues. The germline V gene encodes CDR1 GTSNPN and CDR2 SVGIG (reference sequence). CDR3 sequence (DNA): TGTGCCTGGAGCGTCAGGGGGACCTACGAGCAGTACTTC. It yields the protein CAWSVRGTYEQYF.

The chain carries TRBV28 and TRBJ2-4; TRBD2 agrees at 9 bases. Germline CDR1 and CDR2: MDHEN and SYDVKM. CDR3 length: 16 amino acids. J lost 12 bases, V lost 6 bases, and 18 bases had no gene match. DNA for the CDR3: TGTGCCAGCAGCCTACGGCGGGAGGGTTTGATAATGGGTCAGTACTTC. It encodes CASSLRREGLIMGQYF.

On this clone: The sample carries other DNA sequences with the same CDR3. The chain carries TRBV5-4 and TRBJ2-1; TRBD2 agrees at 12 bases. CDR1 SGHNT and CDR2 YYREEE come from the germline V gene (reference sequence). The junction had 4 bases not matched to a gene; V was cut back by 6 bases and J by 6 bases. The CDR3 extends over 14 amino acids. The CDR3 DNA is TGTGCCAGCAACCTAGCGGGAGGGTCCAATGAGCAGTTCTTC. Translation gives CASNLAGGSNEQFF.

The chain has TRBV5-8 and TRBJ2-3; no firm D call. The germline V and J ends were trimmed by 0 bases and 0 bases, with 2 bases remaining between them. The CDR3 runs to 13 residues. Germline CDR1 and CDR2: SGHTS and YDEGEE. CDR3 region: CASSLGSTDTQYF. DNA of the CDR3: TGTGCCAGCAGCTTGGGCAGCACAGATACGCAGTATTTT. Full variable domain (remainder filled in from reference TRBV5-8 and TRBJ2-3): EAGVTQSPTHLIKTRGQQATLRCSPISGHTSVYWYQQALGLGLQFLLWYDEGEERNRGNFPPRFSGRQFPNYSSELNVNALELEDSALYLCASSLGSTDTQYFGPGTRLTVL.

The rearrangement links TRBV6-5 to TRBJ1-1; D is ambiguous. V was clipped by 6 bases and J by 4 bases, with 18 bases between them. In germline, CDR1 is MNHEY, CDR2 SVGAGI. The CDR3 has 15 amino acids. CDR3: CASSRTAGASTEAFF. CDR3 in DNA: TGTGCCAGCAGCCGAACGGCAGGAGCCTCCACTGAAGCTTTCTTT.

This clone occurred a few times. CDR3: CASSLGIQFEQYF. CDR3 in DNA: TGTGCCAGCAGCTTGGGCATCCAATTCGAGCAGTACTTC. The chain recombines TRBV5-6 with TRBJ2-7; no reliable D call. Trimming left V 0 bases short and J 6 bases short, with 10 bases between. Germline values: CDR1 SGHDT, CDR2 YYEEEE. This CDR3 spans 13 amino acids.

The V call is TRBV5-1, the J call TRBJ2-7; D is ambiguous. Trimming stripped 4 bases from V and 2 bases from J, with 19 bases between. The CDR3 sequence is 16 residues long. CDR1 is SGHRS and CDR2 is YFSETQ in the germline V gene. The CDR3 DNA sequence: TGCGCCAGCAGCATGTATAAACATCGGAAGGCCTACGAGCAGTACTTC. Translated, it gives CASSMYKHRKAYEQYF. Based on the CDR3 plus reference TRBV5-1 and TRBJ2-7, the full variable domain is KAGVTQTPRYLIKTRGQQVTLSCSPISGHRSVSWYQQTPGQGLQFLFEYFSETQRNKGNFPGRFSGRQFSNSRSEMNVSTLELGDSALYLCASSMYKHRKAYEQYFGPGTRLTVT.

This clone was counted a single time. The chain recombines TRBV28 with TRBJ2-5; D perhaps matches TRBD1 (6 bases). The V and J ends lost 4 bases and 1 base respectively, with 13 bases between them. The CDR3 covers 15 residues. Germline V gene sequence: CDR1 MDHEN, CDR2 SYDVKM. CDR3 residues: CASSSRHRVQETQYF. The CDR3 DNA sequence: TGTGCCAGCAGTTCAAGGCACAGGGTCCAAGAGACCCAGTACTTC.

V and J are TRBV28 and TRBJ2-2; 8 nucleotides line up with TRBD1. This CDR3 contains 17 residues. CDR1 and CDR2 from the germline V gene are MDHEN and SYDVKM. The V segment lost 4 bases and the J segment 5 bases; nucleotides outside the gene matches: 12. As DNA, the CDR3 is TGTGCCAGCAGTTGGGGGCCCCCAGGGGGCGGAACCGGGGAGCTGTTTTTT. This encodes CASSWGPPGGGTGELFF.

The CDR3 loop is CASSQGTLGLEQYF. The DNA of the CDR3 is TGTGCCAGCAGCCAAGGGACCCTCGGGCTCGAGCAGTACTTC. The rearrangement links TRBV14 to TRBJ2-7; D remains unclear. V lost 1 base and J lost 6, with 13 bases in between. This CDR3 region has 14 residues. CDR1 is SGHDN, CDR2 FVKESK, per germline.

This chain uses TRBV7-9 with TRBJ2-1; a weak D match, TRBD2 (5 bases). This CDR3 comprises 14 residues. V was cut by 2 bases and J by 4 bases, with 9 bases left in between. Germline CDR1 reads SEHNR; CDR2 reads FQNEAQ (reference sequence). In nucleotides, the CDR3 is TGTGCCAGCAGCTTACTCGGAGGATACAATGAGCAGTTCTTC. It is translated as CASSLLGGYNEQFF.

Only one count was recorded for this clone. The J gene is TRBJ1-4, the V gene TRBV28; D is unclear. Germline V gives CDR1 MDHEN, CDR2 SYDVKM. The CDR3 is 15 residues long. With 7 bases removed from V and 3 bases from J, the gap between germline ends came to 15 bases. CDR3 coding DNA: TGTGCCAGCACCCGAATAGAGGGATCTAATGAAAAACTGTTTTTT. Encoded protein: CASTRIEGSNEKLFF.